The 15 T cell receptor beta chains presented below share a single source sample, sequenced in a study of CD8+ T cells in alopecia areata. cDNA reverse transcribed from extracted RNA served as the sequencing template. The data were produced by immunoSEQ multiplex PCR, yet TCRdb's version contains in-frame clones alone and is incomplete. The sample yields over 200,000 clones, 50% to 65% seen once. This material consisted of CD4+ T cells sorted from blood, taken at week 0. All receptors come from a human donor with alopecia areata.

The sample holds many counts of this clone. CDR3 in amino acids: CASSTSVLAPQETQYF. The CDR3 nucleotides are TGTGCCAGTAGTACGTCCGTACTAGCGCCTCAAGAGACCCAGTACTTC. The J gene is TRBJ2-5, the V gene TRBV19; the match to TRBD2 covers 7 bases. CDR3 size: 16 residues. Germline assignment: CDR1 LNHDA and CDR2 SQIVND (reference sequence). J was trimmed by 2 bases and V by 4 bases; bases with no gene match: 10.

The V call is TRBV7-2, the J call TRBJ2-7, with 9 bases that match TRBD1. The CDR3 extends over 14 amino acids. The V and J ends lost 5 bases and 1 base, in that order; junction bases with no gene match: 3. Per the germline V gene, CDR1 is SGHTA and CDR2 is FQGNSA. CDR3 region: CASSQDRGSYEQYF. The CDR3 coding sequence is TGTGCCAGCAGCCAGGACAGGGGATCCTACGAGCAGTACTTC.

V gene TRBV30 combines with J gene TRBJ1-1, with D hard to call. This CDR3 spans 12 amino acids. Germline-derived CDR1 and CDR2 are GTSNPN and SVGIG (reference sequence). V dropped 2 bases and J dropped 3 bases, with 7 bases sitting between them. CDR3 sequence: CAWSFWDTEAFF. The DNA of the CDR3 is TGTGCCTGGAGTTTTTGGGACACTGAAGCTTTCTTT. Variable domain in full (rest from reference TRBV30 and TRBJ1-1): SQTIHQWPATLVQPVGSPLSLECTVEGTSNPNLYWYRQAAGRGLQLLFYSVGIGQISSEVPQNLSASRPQDRQFILSSKKLLLSDSGFYLCAWSFWDTEAFFGQGTRLTVV.

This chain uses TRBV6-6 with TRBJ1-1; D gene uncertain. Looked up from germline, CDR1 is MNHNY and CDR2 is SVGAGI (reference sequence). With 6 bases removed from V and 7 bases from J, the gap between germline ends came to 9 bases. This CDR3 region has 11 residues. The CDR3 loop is CASRTRDEAFF. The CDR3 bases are TGTGCCAGCAGAACTAGGGATGAAGCTTTCTTT.

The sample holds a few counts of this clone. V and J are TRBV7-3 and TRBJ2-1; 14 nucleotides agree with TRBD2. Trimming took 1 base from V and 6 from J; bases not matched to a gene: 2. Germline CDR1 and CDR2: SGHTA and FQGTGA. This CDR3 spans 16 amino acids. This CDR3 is CASSLRGLAGVNEQFF. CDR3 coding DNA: TGTGCCAGCAGCTTAAGGGGACTAGCGGGGGTCAATGAGCAGTTCTTC.

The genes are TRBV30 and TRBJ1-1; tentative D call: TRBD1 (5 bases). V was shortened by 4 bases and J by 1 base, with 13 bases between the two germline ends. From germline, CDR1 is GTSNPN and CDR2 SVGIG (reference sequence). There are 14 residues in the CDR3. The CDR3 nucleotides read TGTGCCTGGAAGAGATTCGACAGGAACACTGAAGCTTTCTTT. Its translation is CAWKRFDRNTEAFF.

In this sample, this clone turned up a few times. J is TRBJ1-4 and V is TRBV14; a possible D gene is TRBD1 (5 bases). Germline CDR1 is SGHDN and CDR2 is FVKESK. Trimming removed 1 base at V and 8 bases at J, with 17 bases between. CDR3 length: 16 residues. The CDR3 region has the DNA TGTGCCAGCAGCCAAGGAGGTCGACTTCGGGGCGAAAAACTGTTTTTT. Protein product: CASSQGGRLRGEKLFF.

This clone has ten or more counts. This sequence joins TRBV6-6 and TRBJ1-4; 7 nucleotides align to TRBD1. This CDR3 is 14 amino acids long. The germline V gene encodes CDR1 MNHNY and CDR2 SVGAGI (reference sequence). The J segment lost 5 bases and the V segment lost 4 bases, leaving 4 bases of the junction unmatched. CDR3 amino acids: CASSSPGGNEKLFF. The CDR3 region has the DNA TGTGCCAGCAGTTCCCCAGGGGGGAATGAAAAACTGTTTTTT.

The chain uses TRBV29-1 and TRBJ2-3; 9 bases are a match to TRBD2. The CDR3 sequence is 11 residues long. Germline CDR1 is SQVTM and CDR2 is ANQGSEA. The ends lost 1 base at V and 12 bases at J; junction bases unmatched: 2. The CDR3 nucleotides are TGCAGCGTTGAAGTAGCGGGAGCCCAGTATTTT. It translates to CSVEVAGAQYF.

CDR3 protein: CAWSPQGNYGYTF. The CDR3 nucleotides read TGTGCCTGGAGTCCTCAGGGTAACTATGGCTACACCTTC. The chain links TRBV30 to TRBJ1-2; weak D call: TRBD1 (5 bases). The CDR3 has 13 residues. Germline assignment: CDR1 GTSNPN and CDR2 SVGIG (reference sequence). The ends were cut back, 2 bases at V and 1 base at J, with 8 bases in the middle.

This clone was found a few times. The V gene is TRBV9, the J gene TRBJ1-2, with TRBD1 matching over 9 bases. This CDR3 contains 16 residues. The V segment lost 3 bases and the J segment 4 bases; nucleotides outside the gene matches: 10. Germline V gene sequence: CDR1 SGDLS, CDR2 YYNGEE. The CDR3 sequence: CASSAGDREGLYGYTF. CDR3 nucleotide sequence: TGTGCCAGCAGCGCAGGGGACAGGGAGGGGCTCTATGGCTACACCTTC.

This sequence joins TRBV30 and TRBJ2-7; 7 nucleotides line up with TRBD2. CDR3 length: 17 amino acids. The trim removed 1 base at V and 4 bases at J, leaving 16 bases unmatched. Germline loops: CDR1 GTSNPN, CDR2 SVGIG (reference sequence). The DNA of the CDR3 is TGTGCCTGGAGTGCGACCGTCGGACTTAGGCGGGGGTACGAGCAGTACTTC. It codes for CAWSATVGLRRGYEQYF.

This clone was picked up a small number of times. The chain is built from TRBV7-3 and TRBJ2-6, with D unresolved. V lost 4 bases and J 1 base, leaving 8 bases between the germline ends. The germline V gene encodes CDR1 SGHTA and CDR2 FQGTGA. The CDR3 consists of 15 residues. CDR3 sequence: CASSSQPSGANVLTF. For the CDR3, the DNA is TGTGCCAGCAGCTCTCAGCCGTCTGGGGCCAACGTCCTGACTTTC.

The CDR3, as DNA: TGTGCCTGGAGTGTCTTACGGGCCGGGGAGCTGTTTTTT. As protein: CAWSVLRAGELFF. This sequence joins TRBV30 and TRBJ2-2; D remains ambiguous. The CDR3 is 13 residues long. Germline CDR1 reads GTSNPN; CDR2 reads SVGIG (reference sequence). V was shortened by 0 bases and J by 6 bases, with 8 bases between the two germline ends.

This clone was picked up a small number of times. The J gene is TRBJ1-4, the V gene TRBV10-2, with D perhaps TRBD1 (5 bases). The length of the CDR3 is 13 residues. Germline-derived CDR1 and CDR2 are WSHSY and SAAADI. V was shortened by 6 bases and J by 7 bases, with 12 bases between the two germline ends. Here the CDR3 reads CASRGGYVEKLFF. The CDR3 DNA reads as TGCGCCAGCAGGGGGGGATACGTTGAAAAACTGTTTTTT.